These 9 T cell receptor beta chains were sequenced from one sample in a study of cytomegalovirus exposure and HLA in healthy donors. The PCR ran on 60 Vbeta and 13 Jbeta primers. The table came from immunoSEQ multiplex PCR; TCRdb's copy has only in-frame clones and leaves some out. The repertoire holds around 80,000 clones, with 78% as singletons. The source material was PBMCs. All receptors come from a young man in good health and CMV-seropositive.

The gene calls are TRBV19 and TRBJ2-7, with D maybe TRBD2 (6 bases). CDR3 size: 13 residues. Germline CDR1 and CDR2: LNHDA and SQIVND (reference sequence). The ends were cut back, 4 bases at V and 4 bases at J, with 11 bases in the middle. For the CDR3, the DNA is TGTGCCAGTAGTAACGGGGGAGTATACGAGCAGTACTTC. Translation: CASSNGGVYEQYF.

The chain couples TRBV7-8 to TRBJ2-7, with a possible D match to TRBD1 (8 bases). CDR1 is SGHVS and CDR2 is FQNEAQ in the germline V gene. The CDR3 runs 15 residues. V was shortened by 4 bases and J by 4 bases, with 17 bases between the two germline ends. The CDR3 bases are TGTGCCAGCAGCTCAGGGGGCGGGGAGGGTTACGAGCAGTACTTC. Its protein is CASSSGGGEGYEQYF.

V is TRBV15 and J is TRBJ1-5; TRBD1 matches at 11 bases. This CDR3 comprises 13 residues. Germline assignment: CDR1 LNHNV and CDR2 YYDKDF (reference sequence). The J segment lost 6 bases and the V segment lost 6 bases, leaving 1 base of the junction unmatched. CDR3 residues: CATRGTGGQPQHF. DNA of the CDR3: TGTGCCACCAGGGGGACAGGGGGTCAGCCCCAGCATTTT.

The CDR3 sequence: CASSPGDTENIQYF. In DNA form, the CDR3 reads TGTGCCAGCAGTCCTGGGGACACCGAAAACATTCAGTACTTC. This sequence joins TRBV25-1 and TRBJ2-4, with D maybe TRBD1 (6 bases). Germline loops: CDR1 MGHDK, CDR2 SYGVNS. The CDR3 totals 14 residues. Trimming cost V 5 bases and J 5 bases, with 13 bases left between them.

The chain uses TRBV7-2 and TRBJ2-1; a possible D gene is TRBD2 (5 bases). Per germline, CDR1 SGHTA and CDR2 FQGNSA. The CDR3 contains 15 residues. Trimming left V 1 base short and J 4 bases short, with 11 bases between. CDR3: CASSLDGIGYNEQFF. The CDR3 nucleotides read TGTGCCAGCAGCTTAGACGGGATAGGATACAATGAGCAGTTCTTC.

This sequence joins TRBV9 and TRBJ2-1; 12 bases are shared with TRBD2. The length of the CDR3 is 16 residues. The germline gives CDR1 SGDLS, CDR2 YYNGEE. Trimming took 3 bases from V and 7 from J; bases not matched to a gene: 8. CDR3 loop: CASSGTPGLAGNEQFF. DNA of the CDR3: TGTGCCAGCAGCGGGACTCCGGGACTAGCGGGTAATGAGCAGTTCTTC. The variable domain in full, completed from reference TRBV9 and TRBJ2-1, reads DSGVTQTPKHLITATGQRVTLRCSPRSGDLSVYWYQQSLDQGLQFLIQYYNGEERAKGNILERFSAQQFPDLHSELNLSSLELGDSALYFCASSGTPGLAGNEQFFGPGTRLTVL.

The rearrangement links TRBV9 to TRBJ1-3, with unresolved D. The CDR3 consists of 14 residues. Germline V gives CDR1 SGDLS, CDR2 YYNGEE. Trimming removed 4 bases from V and 5 bases from J, with 13 bases in between. The CDR3 region has the DNA TGTGCCAGCAGCCCAGCGCTACCCAGAAACACCATATATTTT. Translated: CASSPALPRNTIYF.

V gene TRBV28 combines with J gene TRBJ1-2; TRBD1 matches at 7 bases. The CDR3 length is 16 residues. Per germline, CDR1 MDHEN and CDR2 SYDVKM. V dropped 6 bases and J dropped 1; count of bases not matched to a gene: 11. The CDR3 nucleotides read TGTGCCAGCAGGAGCCCGACAGGGTTCAATAACTATGGCTACACCTTC. Residues: CASRSPTGFNNYGYTF.

The chain has TRBV6-6 and TRBJ2-1; tentatively, D is TRBD2 (5 bases). Trimming left V 2 bases short and J 8 bases short, with 7 bases between. The CDR3 covers 12 residues. Per the germline V gene, CDR1 is MNHNY and CDR2 is SVGAGI (reference sequence). The CDR3 region has the DNA TGTGCCAGCAGTTACGTGGGAGATGAGCAGTTCTTC. Translation: CASSYVGDEQFF.